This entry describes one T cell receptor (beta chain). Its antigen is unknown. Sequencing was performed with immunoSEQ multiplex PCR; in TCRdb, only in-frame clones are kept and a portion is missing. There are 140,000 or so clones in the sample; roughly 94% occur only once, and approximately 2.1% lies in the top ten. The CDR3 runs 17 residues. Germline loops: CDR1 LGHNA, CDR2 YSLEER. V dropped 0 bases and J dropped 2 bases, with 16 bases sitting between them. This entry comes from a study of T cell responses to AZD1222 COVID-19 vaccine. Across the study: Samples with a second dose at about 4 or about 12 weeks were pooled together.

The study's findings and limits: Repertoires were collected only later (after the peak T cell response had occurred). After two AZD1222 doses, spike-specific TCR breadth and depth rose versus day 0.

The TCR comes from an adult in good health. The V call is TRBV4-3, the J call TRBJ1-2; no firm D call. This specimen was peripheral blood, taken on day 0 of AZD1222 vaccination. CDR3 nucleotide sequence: TGCGCCAGCAGCCAAGAGGCCCGACCGGTCCTAAACTATGGCTACACCTTC. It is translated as CASSQEARPVLNYGYTF.